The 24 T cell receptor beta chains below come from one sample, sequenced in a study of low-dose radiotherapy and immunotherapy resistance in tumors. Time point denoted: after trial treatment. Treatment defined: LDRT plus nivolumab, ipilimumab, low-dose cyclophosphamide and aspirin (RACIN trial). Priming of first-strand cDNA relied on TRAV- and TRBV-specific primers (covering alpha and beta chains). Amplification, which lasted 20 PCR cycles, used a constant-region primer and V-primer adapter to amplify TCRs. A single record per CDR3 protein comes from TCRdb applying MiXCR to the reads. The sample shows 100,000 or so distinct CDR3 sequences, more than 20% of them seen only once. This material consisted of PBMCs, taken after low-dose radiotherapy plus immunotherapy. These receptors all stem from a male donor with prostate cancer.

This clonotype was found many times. The CDR3 DNA follows: TGTGCCAGCAGCTTAGGGGTGGGACAAACCCAAGGAGATACGCAGTATTTT. Translated: CASSLGVGQTQGDTQYF. The chain has TRBV11-2 and TRBJ2-3, with D perhaps TRBD1 (6 bases). Germline values: CDR1 SGHAT, CDR2 FQNNGV. The V gene lost 1 base and the J gene lost 5 bases, with 19 bases spanning the gap. CDR3 length: 17 amino acids.

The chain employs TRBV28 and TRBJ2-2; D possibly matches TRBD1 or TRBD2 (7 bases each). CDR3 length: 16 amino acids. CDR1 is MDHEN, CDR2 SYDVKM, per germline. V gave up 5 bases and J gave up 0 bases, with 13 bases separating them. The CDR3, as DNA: TGTGCCAGCAGTCCGGGGGGACAGTCGAACACCGGGGAGCTGTTTTTT. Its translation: CASSPGGQSNTGELFF.

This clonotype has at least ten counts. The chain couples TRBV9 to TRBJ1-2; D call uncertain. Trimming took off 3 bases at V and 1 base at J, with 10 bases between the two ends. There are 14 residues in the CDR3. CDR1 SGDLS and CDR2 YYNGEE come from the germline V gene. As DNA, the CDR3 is TGTGCCAGCAGCGCCCACAGCCGTAACTATGGCTACACCTTC. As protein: CASSAHSRNYGYTF.

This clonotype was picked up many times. The CDR3 sequence: CASSLEGGGSDTQYF. The CDR3 nucleotides read TGCGCCAGCAGCTTGGAAGGAGGGGGGTCAGATACGCAGTATTTT. This chain joins TRBV5-1 and TRBJ2-3; D is tentatively TRBD1 or TRBD2 (6 bases each). This CDR3 is built from 15 residues. The germline V and J ends were trimmed by 0 bases and 4 bases, with 12 bases remaining between them. Germline CDR1 SGHRS, CDR2 YFSETQ.

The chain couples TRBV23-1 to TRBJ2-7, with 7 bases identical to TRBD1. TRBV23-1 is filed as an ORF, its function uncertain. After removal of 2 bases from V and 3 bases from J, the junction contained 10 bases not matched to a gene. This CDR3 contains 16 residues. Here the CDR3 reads CASSQPTGRSLYEQYF. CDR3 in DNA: TGCGCCAGCAGTCAACCGACAGGGCGTTCCCTCTACGAGCAGTACTTC.

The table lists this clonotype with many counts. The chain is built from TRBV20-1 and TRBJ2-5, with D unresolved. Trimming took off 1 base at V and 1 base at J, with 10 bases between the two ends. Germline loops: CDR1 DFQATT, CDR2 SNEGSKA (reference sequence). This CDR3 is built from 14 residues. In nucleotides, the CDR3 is TGCAGTGCTAGAGGACACCCGAGCCAAGAGACCCAGTACTTC. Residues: CSARGHPSQETQYF.

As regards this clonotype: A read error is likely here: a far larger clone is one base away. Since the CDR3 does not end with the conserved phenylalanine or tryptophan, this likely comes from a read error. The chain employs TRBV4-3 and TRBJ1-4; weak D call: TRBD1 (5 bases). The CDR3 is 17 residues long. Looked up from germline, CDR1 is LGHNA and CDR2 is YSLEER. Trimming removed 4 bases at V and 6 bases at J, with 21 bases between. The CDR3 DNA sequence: TGCGCCAGCAGCCCGGACGGTTCAGGGAGCGAATATGAAAAACTGTTTTCT. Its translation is CASSPDGSGSEYEKLFS.

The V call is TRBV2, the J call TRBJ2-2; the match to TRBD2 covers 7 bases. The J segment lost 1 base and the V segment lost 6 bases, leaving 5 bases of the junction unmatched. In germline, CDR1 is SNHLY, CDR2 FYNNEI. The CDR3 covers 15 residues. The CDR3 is CASRVTSLNTGELFF. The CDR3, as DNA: TGTGCCAGCAGGGTGACTAGCTTGAACACCGGGGAGCTGTTTTTT. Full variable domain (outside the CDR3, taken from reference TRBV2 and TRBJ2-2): EPEVTQTPSHQVTQMGQEVILRCVPISNHLYFYWYRQILGQKVEFLVSFYNNEISEKSEIFDDQFSVERPDGSNFTLKIRSTKLEDSAMYFCASRVTSLNTGELFFGEGSRLTVL.

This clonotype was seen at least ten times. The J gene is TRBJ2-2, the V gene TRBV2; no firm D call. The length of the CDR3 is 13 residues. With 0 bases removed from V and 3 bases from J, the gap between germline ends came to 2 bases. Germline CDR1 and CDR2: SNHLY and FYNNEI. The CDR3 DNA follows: TGTGCCAGCAGTGAAGCCCACACCGGGGAGCTGTTTTTT. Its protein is CASSEAHTGELFF.

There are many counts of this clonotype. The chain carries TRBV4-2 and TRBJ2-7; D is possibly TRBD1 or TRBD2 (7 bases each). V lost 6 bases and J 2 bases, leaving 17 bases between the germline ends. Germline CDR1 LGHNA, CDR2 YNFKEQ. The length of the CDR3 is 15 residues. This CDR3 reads CASSREAGQPYEQYF. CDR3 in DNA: TGTGCCAGCAGTCGAGAAGCGGGACAGCCCTACGAGCAGTACTTC.

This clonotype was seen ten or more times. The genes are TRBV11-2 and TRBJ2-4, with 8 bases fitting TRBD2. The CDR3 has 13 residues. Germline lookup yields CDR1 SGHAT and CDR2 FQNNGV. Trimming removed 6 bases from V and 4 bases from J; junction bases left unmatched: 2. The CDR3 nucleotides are TGTGCCAGCAGTTCGGGGGGGAAAAACATTCAGTACTTC. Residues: CASSSGGKNIQYF.

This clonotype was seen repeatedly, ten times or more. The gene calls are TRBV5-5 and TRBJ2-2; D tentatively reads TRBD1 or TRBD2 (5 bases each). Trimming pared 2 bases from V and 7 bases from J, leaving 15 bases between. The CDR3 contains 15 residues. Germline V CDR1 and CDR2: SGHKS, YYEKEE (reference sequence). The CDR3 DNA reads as TGTGCCAGCAGCTTCCGGGACGGAAGCTTCGGGGAGCTGTTTTTT. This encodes CASSFRDGSFGELFF.

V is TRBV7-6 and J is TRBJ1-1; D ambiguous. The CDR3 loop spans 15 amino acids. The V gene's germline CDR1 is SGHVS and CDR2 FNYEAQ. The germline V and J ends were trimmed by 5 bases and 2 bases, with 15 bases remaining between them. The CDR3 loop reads CASSPAWGENTEAFF. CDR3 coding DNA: TGTGCCAGCAGCCCGGCTTGGGGAGAAAACACTGAAGCTTTCTTT.

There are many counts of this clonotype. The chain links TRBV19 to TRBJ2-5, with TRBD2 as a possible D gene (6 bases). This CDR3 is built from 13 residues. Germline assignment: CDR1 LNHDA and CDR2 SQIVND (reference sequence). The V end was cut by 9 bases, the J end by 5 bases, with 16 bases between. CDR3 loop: CASRTTGDETQYF. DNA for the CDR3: TGTGCCAGCAGGACTACGGGAGATGAGACCCAGTACTTC. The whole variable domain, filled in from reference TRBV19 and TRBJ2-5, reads DGGITQSPKYLFRKEGQNVTLSCEQNLNHDAMYWYRQDPGQGLRLIYYSQIVNDFQKGDIAEGYSVSREKKESFPLTVTSAQKNPTAFYLCASRTTGDETQYFGPGTRLLVL.

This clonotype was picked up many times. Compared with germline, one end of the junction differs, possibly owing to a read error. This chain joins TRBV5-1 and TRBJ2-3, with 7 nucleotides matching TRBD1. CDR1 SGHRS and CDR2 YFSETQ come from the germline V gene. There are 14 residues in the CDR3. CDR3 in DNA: TGCGCCAGCAGCAAGGGGGACAGCACGGATACGCAGTATTTT. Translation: CASSKGDSTDTQYF.

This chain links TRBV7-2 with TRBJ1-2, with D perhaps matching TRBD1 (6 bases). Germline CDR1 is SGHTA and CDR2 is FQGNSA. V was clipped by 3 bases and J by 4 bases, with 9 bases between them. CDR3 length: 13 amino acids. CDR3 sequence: CASSFDRSYGYTF. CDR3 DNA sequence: TGTGCCAGCAGCTTCGACAGGTCCTATGGCTACACCTTC.

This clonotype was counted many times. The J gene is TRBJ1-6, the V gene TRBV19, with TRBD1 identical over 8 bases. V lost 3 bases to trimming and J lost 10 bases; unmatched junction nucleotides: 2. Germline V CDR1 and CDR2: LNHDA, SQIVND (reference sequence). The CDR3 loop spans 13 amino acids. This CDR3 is CASSMDRDSPLHF. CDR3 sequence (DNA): TGTGCCAGTAGTATGGACAGGGACTCACCCCTCCACTTT.

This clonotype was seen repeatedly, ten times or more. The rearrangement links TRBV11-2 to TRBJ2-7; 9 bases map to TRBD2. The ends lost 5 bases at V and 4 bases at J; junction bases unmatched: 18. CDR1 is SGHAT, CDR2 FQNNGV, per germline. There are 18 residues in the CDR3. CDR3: CASSPIRRTRGRDYEQYF. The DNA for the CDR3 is TGTGCCAGCAGCCCGATCCGGCGGACTCGCGGGAGGGATTACGAGCAGTACTTC. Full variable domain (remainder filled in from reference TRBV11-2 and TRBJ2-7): EAGVAQSPRYKIIEKRQSVAFWCNPISGHATLYWYQQILGQGPKLLIQFQNNGVVDDSQLPKDRFSAERLKGVDSTLKIQPAKLEDSAVYLCASSPIRRTRGRDYEQYFGPGTRLTVT.

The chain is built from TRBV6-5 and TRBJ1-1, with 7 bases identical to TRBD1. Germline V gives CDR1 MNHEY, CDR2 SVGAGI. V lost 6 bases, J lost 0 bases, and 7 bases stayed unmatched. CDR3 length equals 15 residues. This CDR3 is CASSRGQLMNTEAFF. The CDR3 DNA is TGTGCCAGCAGCCGGGGACAGCTCATGAACACTGAAGCTTTCTTT.

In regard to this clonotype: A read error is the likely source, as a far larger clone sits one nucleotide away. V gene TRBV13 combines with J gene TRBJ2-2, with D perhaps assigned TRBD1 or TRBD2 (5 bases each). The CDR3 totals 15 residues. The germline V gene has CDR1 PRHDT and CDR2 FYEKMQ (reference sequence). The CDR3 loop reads CPTSREGPETGELFF. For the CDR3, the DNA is TGTCCCACCAGCAGAGAGGGGCCGGAGACCGGGGAGCTGTTTTTT.

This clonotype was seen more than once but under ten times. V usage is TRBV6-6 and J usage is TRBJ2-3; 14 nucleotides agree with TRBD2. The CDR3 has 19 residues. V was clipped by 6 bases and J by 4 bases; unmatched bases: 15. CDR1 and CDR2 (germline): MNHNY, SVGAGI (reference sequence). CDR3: CASSPQTSGGALGADTQYF. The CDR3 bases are TGTGCCAGCAGCCCCCAGACTAGCGGGGGGGCCTTAGGGGCAGATACGCAGTATTTT.

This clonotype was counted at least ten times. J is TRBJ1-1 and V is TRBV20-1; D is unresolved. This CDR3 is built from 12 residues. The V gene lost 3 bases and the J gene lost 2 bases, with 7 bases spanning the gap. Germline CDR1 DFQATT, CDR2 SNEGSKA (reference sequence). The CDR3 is CSASSGNTEAFF. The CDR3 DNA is TGCAGTGCTAGTTCCGGAAACACTGAAGCTTTCTTT.

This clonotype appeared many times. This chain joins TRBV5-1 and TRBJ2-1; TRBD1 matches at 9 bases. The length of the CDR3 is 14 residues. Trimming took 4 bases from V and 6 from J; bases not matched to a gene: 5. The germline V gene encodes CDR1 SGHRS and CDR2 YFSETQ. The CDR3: CASSLLDRGNEQFF. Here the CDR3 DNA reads TGCGCCAGCAGCCTCCTGGACAGGGGCAATGAGCAGTTCTTC.

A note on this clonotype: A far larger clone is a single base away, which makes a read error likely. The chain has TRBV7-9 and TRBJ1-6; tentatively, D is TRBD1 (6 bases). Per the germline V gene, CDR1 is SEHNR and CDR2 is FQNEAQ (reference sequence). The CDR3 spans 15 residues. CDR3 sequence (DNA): TGTGCCAGCAGCTTAGTTGTGGGGGACAATTTACCCCTCCACTTT. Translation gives CASSLVVGDNLPLHF.